This passage covers 30 T cell receptor beta chains from one sample sequenced in a study of cytomegalovirus exposure and HLA in healthy donors. Primers included in the PCR were 60 Vbeta and 13 Jbeta primers. The method was immunoSEQ multiplex PCR; TCRdb's version includes in-frame clones alone and lacks a portion of them. Its table lists under 150,000 clones. Source material: PBMCs. These receptors were obtained from a middle-aged man in good health and CMV-seronegative.

The rearrangement joins TRBV6-5 to TRBJ2-7; 9 bases match TRBD1. Germline CDR1 is MNHEY and CDR2 is SVGAGI. This CDR3 is built from 14 residues. The V gene end was trimmed by 7 bases and the J gene end by 1 base; junction bases not matched to a gene: 5. The CDR3 reads CASKLGTGSYEQYF. CDR3 DNA: TGTGCCAGCAAGCTCGGGACAGGGTCCTACGAGCAGTACTTC.

J is TRBJ2-2 and V is TRBV4-1, with 7 bases identical to TRBD2. V lost 4 bases, J lost 1 base, and 6 bases stayed unmatched. Per the germline V gene, CDR1 is MGHRA and CDR2 is YSYEKL. The CDR3 covers 16 residues. CDR3 in DNA: TGCGCCAGCAGCCTAACTACGGGGGGGAACACCGGGGAGCTGTTTTTT. It specifies CASSLTTGGNTGELFF.

Regarding this clone: The sample holds other DNA sequences that translate to the same CDR3. The chain employs TRBV2 and TRBJ1-2; TRBD1 is a possible D gene (5 bases). Germline values: CDR1 SNHLY, CDR2 FYNNEI. Trimming took off 6 bases at V and 4 bases at J, with 9 bases between the two ends. The CDR3 covers 12 residues. CDR3 sequence reads: CASRTGGYGYTF. The CDR3 DNA reads TGTGCCAGCAGAACCGGGGGCTATGGCTACACCTTC.

The J gene is TRBJ1-6, the V gene TRBV7-2, with D unclear. CDR1 and CDR2 from the germline V gene are SGHTA and FQGNSA. The CDR3 length is 14 residues. Trimming left V 1 base short and J 6 bases short, with 7 bases between. The CDR3 spells CASSLGAANSPLHF. CDR3 bases: TGTGCCAGCAGCTTAGGGGCAGCTAATTCACCCCTCCACTTT.

The gene calls are TRBV7-8 and TRBJ1-2; D may be TRBD1 (6 bases). Germline lookup yields CDR1 SGHVS and CDR2 FQNEAQ. The germline V and J ends were trimmed by 5 bases and 8 bases, with 15 bases remaining between them. This CDR3 contains 13 residues. CDR3 sequence (DNA): TGTGCCAGCAGCCCCAGGGCGGGGGGCGGCTACACCTTC. Its protein is CASSPRAGGGYTF.

V gene TRBV9 combines with J gene TRBJ1-1, with D unresolved. V was shortened by 0 bases and J by 3 bases, with 3 bases between the two germline ends. The CDR3 is 12 amino acids. Per the germline V gene, CDR1 is SGDLS and CDR2 is YYNGEE. In nucleotides, the CDR3 is TGTGCCAGCAGCGTAGGAGACACTGAAGCTTTCTTT. Residues: CASSVGDTEAFF. The full variable domain, rest sourced from reference TRBV9 and TRBJ1-1, is DSGVTQTPKHLITATGQRVTLRCSPRSGDLSVYWYQQSLDQGLQFLIQYYNGEERAKGNILERFSAQQFPDLHSELNLSSLELGDSALYFCASSVGDTEAFFGQGTRLTVV.

J is TRBJ1-2 and V is TRBV28; D may be TRBD1 (6 bases). CDR3 length: 13 residues. Germline CDR1 and CDR2: MDHEN and SYDVKM. CDR3 coding DNA: TGTGCTGGAGGGGGGGGCGGAAACTATGGCTACACCTTC. Amino acid sequence: CAGGGGGNYGYTF.

This chain links TRBV5-1 with TRBJ1-1; 9 bases map to TRBD1. The CDR3 is made up of 14 amino acids. The trim removed 3 bases at V and 5 bases at J, leaving 5 bases unmatched. Germline loops: CDR1 SGHRS, CDR2 YFSETQ. CDR3: CASSSGQGGTEAFF. CDR3 coding DNA: TGCGCCAGCAGCTCGGGACAGGGTGGGACTGAAGCTTTCTTT.

The chain couples TRBV4-1 to TRBJ2-7; D may be TRBD1 (6 bases). The CDR3 totals 15 residues. CDR1 and CDR2 from the germline V gene are MGHRA and YSYEKL. V was cut by 4 bases and J by 1 base, with 14 bases left in between. CDR3 amino acids: CASSPGQSWSYEQYF. The DNA of the CDR3 is TGCGCCAGCAGCCCCGGACAGAGTTGGTCCTACGAGCAGTACTTC.

This clone is classed as medium-sized by frequency. The gene calls are TRBV10-2 and TRBJ1-6, with 8 positions matching TRBD1. Germline CDR1 and CDR2: WSHSY and SAAADI. The length of the CDR3 is 13 residues. V trimming: 5 bases; J trimming: 12 bases; junction bases outside the gene matches: 6. The CDR3 DNA reads as TGCGCCAGCAGTCCGGGACAGGCCCTACCCCTCCACTTT. This codes for CASSPGQALPLHF.

The genes are TRBV10-3 and TRBJ2-3; 8 nucleotides match TRBD2. The V gene's germline CDR1 is ENHRY and CDR2 SYGVKD. The junction had 11 bases not matched to a gene; V was cut back by 8 bases and J by 4 bases. This CDR3 contains 15 residues. CDR3 DNA: TGTGCCATCTCGGGCCGGGGGGGCTCTGCAGATACGCAGTATTTT. It specifies CAISGRGGSADTQYF.

The chain has TRBV11-1 and TRBJ2-7; TRBD1 matches at 10 bases. Germline CDR1 SGHAT, CDR2 FQDESV (reference sequence). V was pared by 1 base and J by 3 bases, with 0 bases of the junction left unmatched. The CDR3 spans 14 residues. CDR3 sequence: CASSLGTGGYEQYF. The CDR3, as DNA: TGTGCCAGCAGCTTAGGGACAGGGGGCTACGAGCAGTACTTC.

The V call is TRBV29-1, the J call TRBJ2-5, with D maybe TRBD2 (5 bases). The DNA end favors TRBJ2-7, so the J call may be wrong. The CDR3 runs 11 residues. CDR1 is SQVTM and CDR2 is ANQGSEA in the germline V gene. Written as DNA, the CDR3 is TGCAGCGTCTTTACTAGTTTCGAGCAGTACTTC. Translated, it gives CSVFTSFEQYF.

The rearrangement links TRBV6-1 to TRBJ1-6; TRBD1 matches 8 bases. V was pared by 4 bases and J by 13 bases, with 15 bases of the junction left unmatched. The CDR3 spans 16 residues. From germline, CDR1 is MNHNS and CDR2 SASEGT. CDR3 nucleotide sequence: TGTGCCAGCAGTGGAGAACTCGGACAGGGCCGGGGGCCCCTCCACTTT. It yields the protein CASSGELGQGRGPLHF.

This chain connects TRBV5-3 to TRBJ1-2; 7 nucleotides match TRBD1. TRBV5-3 is treated as an ORF (open reading frame) with a function not yet certain. With 3 bases clipped from V and 9 bases from J, the junction kept 8 bases outside the gene matches. This CDR3 spans 13 amino acids. The CDR3 here is CARSSPQGECYTF. CDR3 DNA: TGTGCCAGAAGCTCACCGCAGGGGGAATGCTACACCTTC.

The rearrangement uses TRBV7-6 and TRBJ2-1; 11 bases line up with TRBD2. CDR1 is SGHVS and CDR2 is FNYEAQ in the germline V gene. CDR3 length: 15 amino acids. After removal of 3 bases from V and 5 bases from J, the junction contained 3 bases not matched to a gene. CDR3 bases: TGTGCCAGCAGCTTCCGACTAGCGGGACACAATGAGCAGTTCTTC. Translation: CASSFRLAGHNEQFF.

Remarks on this clone: Other DNA sequences in the same sample also yield this CDR3. The chain links TRBV20-1 to TRBJ2-3; TRBD2 matches 7 bases. Germline V CDR1 and CDR2: DFQATT, SNEGSKA (reference sequence). V trimming: 6 bases; J trimming: 6 bases; junction bases outside the gene matches: 3. The CDR3 is 11 amino acids. For the CDR3, the DNA is TGCAGTGCCGGGGGGAAGGATACGCAGTATTTT. It encodes CSAGGKDTQYF.

The J gene is TRBJ1-6, the V gene TRBV25-1; no firm D call. The V end was cut by 7 bases, the J end by 7 bases, with 11 bases between. This CDR3 is built from 13 residues. The V gene's germline CDR1 is MGHDK and CDR2 SYGVNS. CDR3 loop: CASTPSGNSPLHF. In nucleotides, the CDR3 is TGTGCCAGCACCCCGAGCGGGAATTCACCCCTCCACTTT. Filled out from reference TRBV25-1 and TRBJ1-6, the complete variable domain reads EADIYQTPRYLVIGTGKKITLECSQTMGHDKMYWYQQDPGMELHLIHYSYGVNSTEKGDLSSESTVSRIRTEHFPLTLESARPSHTSQYLCASTPSGNSPLHFGNGTRLTVT.

The CDR3 nucleotides are TGTGCCAGCAGTCCCTTACAGGGATTTAATAACACCGGGGAGCTGTTTTTT. It codes for CASSPLQGFNNTGELFF. The chain is built from TRBV7-3 and TRBJ2-2; TRBD1 might be the D (6 bases). Germline V gene lookup returns CDR1 SGHTA and CDR2 FQGTGA. The CDR3 loop spans 17 amino acids. V gave up 6 bases and J gave up 2 bases, with 19 bases separating them.

The CDR3 reads CASSSQTSGGAGRPQYF. In nucleotides, the CDR3 is TGTGCCAGCAGCTCTCAGACTAGCGGGGGGGCCGGGAGACCCCAGTACTTC. The chain links TRBV5-4 to TRBJ2-5; 14 bases agree with TRBD2. From germline, CDR1 is SGHNT and CDR2 YYREEE (reference sequence). CDR3 length: 17 amino acids. Trimming took 3 bases from V and 9 from J; bases not matched to a gene: 13.

Here the CDR3 DNA reads TGTGCCAGCAGCGTAGGTGGGGCTCTAAATGAAAAACTGTTTTTT. It is translated as CASSVGGALNEKLFF. The V call is TRBV9, the J call TRBJ1-4; the D gene is possibly TRBD1 (5 bases). There are 15 residues in the CDR3. Germline loops: CDR1 SGDLS, CDR2 YYNGEE. Trimming left V 0 bases short and J 5 bases short, with 11 bases between.

The rearrangement links TRBV7-3 to TRBJ2-5; 13 bases are shared with TRBD2. Germline assignment: CDR1 SGHTA and CDR2 FQGTGA. The CDR3 has 15 amino acids. V was pared by 5 bases and J by 2 bases, with 2 bases of the junction left unmatched. The CDR3 DNA sequence: TGTGCCAGCAGCCCGACTAGCGGGGGGCAAGAGACCCAGTACTTC. Encoded protein: CASSPTSGGQETQYF.

The chain is built from TRBV28 and TRBJ1-5; possibly TRBD1 for D (6 bases). Germline V gives CDR1 MDHEN, CDR2 SYDVKM. The CDR3 has 12 amino acids. V was trimmed by 5 bases and J by 8 bases, leaving 10 bases between them. This CDR3 is CASSITGKPQHF. The CDR3 DNA reads as TGTGCCAGCAGTATCACAGGGAAGCCCCAGCATTTT. The whole variable domain, filled in from reference TRBV28 and TRBJ1-5, reads DVKVTQSSRYLVKRTGEKVFLECVQDMDHENMFWYRQDPGLGLRLIYFSYDVKMKEKGDIPEGYSVSREKKERFSLILESASTNQTSMYLCASSITGKPQHFGDGTRLSIL.

V usage is TRBV4-3 and J usage is TRBJ1-5; D gene unclear. CDR3 length: 13 amino acids. The germline CDR1 and CDR2 sequences are LGHNA and YSLEER. Trimming stripped 1 base from V and 4 bases from J, with 5 bases between. The CDR3 spells CASSQGTNQPQHF. In DNA form, the CDR3 reads TGCGCCAGCAGCCAAGGTACAAATCAGCCCCAGCATTTT.

As concerns this clone: The sample holds other DNA sequences that translate to the same CDR3. The chain couples TRBV6-5 to TRBJ1-1, with D unresolved. Germline loops: CDR1 MNHEY, CDR2 SVGAGI. With 0 bases removed from V and 4 bases from J, the gap between germline ends came to 6 bases. This CDR3 spans 13 amino acids. The CDR3 region is CASSYSVSTEAFF. In DNA, the CDR3 is TGTGCCAGCAGTTACTCAGTGAGCACTGAAGCTTTCTTT.

The chain is built from TRBV10-3 and TRBJ2-2; 12 bases are shared with TRBD2. This CDR3 comprises 13 residues. The ends lost 6 bases at V and 7 bases at J; junction bases unmatched: 0. CDR1 and CDR2 (germline): ENHRY, SYGVKD. CDR3 residues: CAIRGLAGGELFF. The CDR3 coding sequence is TGTGCCATCAGGGGACTAGCGGGCGGGGAGCTGTTTTTT.

The V call is TRBV11-2, the J call TRBJ1-2; D is unresolved. The CDR3 is 14 residues long. The germline V gene has CDR1 SGHAT and CDR2 FQNNGV. V lost 4 bases and J 3 bases, leaving 12 bases between the germline ends. DNA of the CDR3: TGTGCCAGCAGCTCGCGGCTCGTCTACTATGGCTACACCTTC. This codes for CASSSRLVYYGYTF.

This sequence joins TRBV9 and TRBJ1-3, with D perhaps matching TRBD1 (5 bases). The CDR3 totals 15 residues. The V and J ends lost 0 bases and 4 bases respectively, with 11 bases between them. CDR1 is SGDLS and CDR2 is YYNGEE in the germline V gene. The CDR3 protein is CASSVVGGGGNTIYF. Here the CDR3 DNA reads TGTGCCAGCAGCGTAGTAGGCGGGGGAGGAAACACCATATATTTT.

The genes are TRBV6-6 and TRBJ2-7; 7 bases fit TRBD1. Germline V lookup: CDR1 MNHNY, CDR2 SVGAGI (reference sequence). The CDR3 spans 14 residues. V was pared by 5 bases and J by 6 bases, with 10 bases of the junction left unmatched. Here the CDR3 DNA reads TGTGCCAGCAGTGACCCTCAAGACAGGGCCGAGCAGTACTTC. It encodes CASSDPQDRAEQYF.

This sequence joins TRBV19 and TRBJ1-2; 7 bases align to TRBD1. The V and J ends lost 5 bases and 3 bases, in that order; junction bases with no gene match: 9. Germline CDR1 LNHDA, CDR2 SQIVND (reference sequence). The CDR3 extends over 15 amino acids. The CDR3 DNA follows: TGTGCCAGTAGTCTACCAGGGGGATTAGACTATGGCTACACCTTC. Its protein is CASSLPGGLDYGYTF.